This T cell receptor beta chain stems from a study of T cell responses to AZD1222 COVID-19 vaccine (dated by TCRdb to the early 2020s). Context from the whole study: TCR sequencing was performed for some 250 trial participants, of whom about 200 were given two doses of AZD1222 and around 26 were given two doses of MenACWY control vaccine. Trial participants were enrolled by age into 18-55, 56-69 and 70-plus year subgroups, with about 150, 27 and 61 TCR-sequenced participants respectively. The full study reports these points: A significant rise in spike-specific TCR breadth and depth was observed after two AZD1222 doses relative to day 0 and relative to MenACWY recipients. Vaccine-associated CD4 TCRs spanned the whole spike protein, with dominant responses in regions 160-218 and 743-854. Epitopes outside the regions mutated in the B.1.351 and B.1.1.7 variants were reportedly recognized by nearly half of the unique spike-specific TCRs. Because no day 14 peak-response samples were available, the repertoires could be characterized only after the peak T cell response. Conclusions about previously exposed vaccinees are limited because only a handful of AZD1222 recipients were SARS-CoV-2 seropositive at baseline. Participants were mostly white British, with more females than males. The authors suggested clonal diversity may have been underestimated. In the small 56-69-year group, the increase in depth fell short of significance, most likely because of low power.

Germline trimming amounts to 4 bases on V and 4 bases on J, with 6 as the count of junction bases outside the gene matches. Inclusive of the bounding cysteine and phenylalanine, the CDR3 is 15 residues long. The DNA shown is the 45-base CDR3, in frame from base 1. CDR1 and CDR2 are read off the germline V gene as SGHAT and FQNNGV. The CDR3 regions of human TCRbeta chains were analyzed by immunosequencing. As for how the authors treated the data: TCRs in the repertoires were matched against a reference library of SARS-CoV-2-specific TCRs that had been generated with the MIRA antigen-specificity platform. Breadth was defined as the fraction of unique TCRs that were SARS-CoV-2-associated, and depth was defined as the fraction of total T cells that were SARS-CoV-2-associated. Using the MIRA data, every spike-specific TCR was mapped to the spike region that the TCR reacted to and assigned to either a CD4 or a CD8 class. Log10-transformed breadth and depth values were compared by one-way ANOVA with Sidak's multiple comparisons tests. The immuneACCESS repertoire file appears here via TCRdb, limited to in-frame rearrangements. These files lack a portion of the clones; in checked studies, under half of the deficit traces to unresolved V genes, and the cause of the others is not known. V and J calls and clone size follow that table, whereas D and trimming were derived from the DNA. The sample records 180,000 or so clones, approximately 93% of which are singletons. The ten biggest clones cover over 1.5% of the sample.

The intended sense of this specimen's time point label: about 28 days (+/-7) after the second vaccine dose. AZD1222 recipients whose second dose came at about 4 weeks and those whose second dose came at about 12 weeks were combined into one group, since spike-specific TCR depth and breadth did not differ between the two schedules. Vaccinee samples were obtained from the UK trials COV001 and COV002, which included a single-blind randomized controlled phase 2/3 trial of AZD1222 (ChAdOx1 nCoV-19) in healthy adults. For TCRbeta chain sequencing, PBMC samples from trial participants were taken at day 0 and at day 28 after the second dose. Worth noting for this clone: No cognate antigen has been identified for it. No base quality information exists; no much larger clone differs at one position.

The chain was built from TRBV11-2 and TRBJ2-1, with 8 junctional bases fitting TRBD2. Sequencing was performed on peripheral blood, taken 28 days after the second AZD1222 dose. This sequence was found in an adult who received the AZD1222 COVID-19 vaccine. The bases are TGTGCCAGCAGCTCACGACTAGCGAGATACAATGAGCAGTTCTTC. Translated, this gives CASSSRLARYNEQFF.